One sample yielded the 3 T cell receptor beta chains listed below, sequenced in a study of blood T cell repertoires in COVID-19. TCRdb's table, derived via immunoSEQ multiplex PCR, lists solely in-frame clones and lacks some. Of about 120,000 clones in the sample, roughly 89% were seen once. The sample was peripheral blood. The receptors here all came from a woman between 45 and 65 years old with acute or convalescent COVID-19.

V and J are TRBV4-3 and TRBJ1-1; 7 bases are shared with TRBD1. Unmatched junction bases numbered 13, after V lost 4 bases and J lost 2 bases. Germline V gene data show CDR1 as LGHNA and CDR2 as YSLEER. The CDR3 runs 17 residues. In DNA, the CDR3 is TGCGCCAGCAGCCCCGGACAGGTTTATTTATCCAACACTGAAGCTTTCTTT. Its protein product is CASSPGQVYLSNTEAFF.

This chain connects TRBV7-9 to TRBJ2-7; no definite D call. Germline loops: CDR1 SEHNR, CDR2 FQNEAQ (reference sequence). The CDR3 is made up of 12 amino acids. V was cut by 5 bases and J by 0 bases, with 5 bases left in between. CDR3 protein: CASSPNSYEQYF. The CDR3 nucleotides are TGTGCCAGCAGCCCTAACTCCTACGAGCAGTACTTC.

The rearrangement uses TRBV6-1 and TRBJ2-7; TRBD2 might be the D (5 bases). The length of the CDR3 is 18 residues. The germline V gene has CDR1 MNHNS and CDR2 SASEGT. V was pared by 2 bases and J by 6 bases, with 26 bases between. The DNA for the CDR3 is TGTGCCAGCAGTGAATTCCCGTCGGGCACGGAGGCATTAGGCGAGCAGTACTTC. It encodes CASSEFPSGTEALGEQYF.